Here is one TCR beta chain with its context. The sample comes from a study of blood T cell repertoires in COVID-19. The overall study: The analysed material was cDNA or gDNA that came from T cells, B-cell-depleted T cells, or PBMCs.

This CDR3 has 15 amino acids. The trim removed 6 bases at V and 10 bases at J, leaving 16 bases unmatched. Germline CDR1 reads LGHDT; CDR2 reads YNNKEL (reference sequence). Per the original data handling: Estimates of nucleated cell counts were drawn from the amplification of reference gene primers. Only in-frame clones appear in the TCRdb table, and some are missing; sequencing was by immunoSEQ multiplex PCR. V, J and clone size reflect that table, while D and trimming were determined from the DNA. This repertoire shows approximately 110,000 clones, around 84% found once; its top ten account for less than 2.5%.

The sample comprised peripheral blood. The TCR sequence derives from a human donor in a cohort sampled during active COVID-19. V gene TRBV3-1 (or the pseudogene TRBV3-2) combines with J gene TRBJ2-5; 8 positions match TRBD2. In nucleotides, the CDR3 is TGTGCCAGCAGTCACCGCGGGACTAGGGAAGAGGGCCAGTACTTC. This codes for CASSHRGTREEGQYF.